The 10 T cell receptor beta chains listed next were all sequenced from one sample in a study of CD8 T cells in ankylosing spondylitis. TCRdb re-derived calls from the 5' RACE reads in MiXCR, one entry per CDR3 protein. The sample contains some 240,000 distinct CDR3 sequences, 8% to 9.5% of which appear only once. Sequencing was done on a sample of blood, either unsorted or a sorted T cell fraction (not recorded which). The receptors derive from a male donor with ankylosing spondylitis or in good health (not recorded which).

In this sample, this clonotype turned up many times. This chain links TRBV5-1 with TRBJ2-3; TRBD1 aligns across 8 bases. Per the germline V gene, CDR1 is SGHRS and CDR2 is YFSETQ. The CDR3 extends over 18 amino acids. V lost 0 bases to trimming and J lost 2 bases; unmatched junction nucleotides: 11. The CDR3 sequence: CASSLDQGAFQVTDTQYF. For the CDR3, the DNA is TGCGCCAGCAGCTTGGACCAGGGGGCGTTCCAAGTCACAGATACGCAGTATTTT.

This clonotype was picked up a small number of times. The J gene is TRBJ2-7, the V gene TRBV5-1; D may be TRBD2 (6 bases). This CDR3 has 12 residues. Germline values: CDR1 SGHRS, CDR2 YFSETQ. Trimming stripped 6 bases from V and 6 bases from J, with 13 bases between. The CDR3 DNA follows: TGCGCCAGCAAAGACACGGAGGGCGAGCAGTACTTC. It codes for CASKDTEGEQYF. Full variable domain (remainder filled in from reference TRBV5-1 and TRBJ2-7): KAGVTQTPRYLIKTRGQQVTLSCSPISGHRSVSWYQQTPGQGLQFLFEYFSETQRNKGNFPGRFSGRQFSNSRSEMNVSTLELGDSALYLCASKDTEGEQYFGPGTRLTVT.

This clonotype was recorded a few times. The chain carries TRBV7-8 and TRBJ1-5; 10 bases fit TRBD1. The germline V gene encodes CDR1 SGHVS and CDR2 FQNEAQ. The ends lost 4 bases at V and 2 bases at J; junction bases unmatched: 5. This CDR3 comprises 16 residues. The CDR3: CASSSQGQGRNQPQHF. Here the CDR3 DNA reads TGTGCCAGCAGCTCCCAGGGACAGGGGCGCAATCAGCCCCAGCATTTT.

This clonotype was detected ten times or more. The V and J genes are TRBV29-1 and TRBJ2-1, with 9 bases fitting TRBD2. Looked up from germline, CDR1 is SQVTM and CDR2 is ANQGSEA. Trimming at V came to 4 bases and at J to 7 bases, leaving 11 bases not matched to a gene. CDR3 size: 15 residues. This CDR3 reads CSVGTSGSKRNEQFF. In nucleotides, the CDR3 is TGCAGCGTTGGAACTAGCGGGTCCAAGAGGAATGAGCAGTTCTTC.

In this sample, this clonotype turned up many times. The CDR3: CASSVSSGRPEDTQYF. DNA for the CDR3: TGTGCCAGCAGCGTCTCTAGCGGGAGGCCGGAAGATACGCAGTATTTT. The chain uses TRBV9 and TRBJ2-3, with TRBD2 identical over 11 bases. Germline V CDR1 and CDR2: SGDLS, YYNGEE. The V and J ends lost 2 bases and 5 bases, in that order; junction bases with no gene match: 7. The CDR3 consists of 16 residues.

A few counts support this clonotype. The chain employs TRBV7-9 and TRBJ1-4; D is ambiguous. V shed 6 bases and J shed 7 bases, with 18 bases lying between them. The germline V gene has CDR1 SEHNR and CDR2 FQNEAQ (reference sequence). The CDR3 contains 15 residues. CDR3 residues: CASRSRNGAGEKLFF. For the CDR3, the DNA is TGTGCCAGCAGGTCCCGCAATGGTGCGGGTGAAAAACTGTTTTTT.

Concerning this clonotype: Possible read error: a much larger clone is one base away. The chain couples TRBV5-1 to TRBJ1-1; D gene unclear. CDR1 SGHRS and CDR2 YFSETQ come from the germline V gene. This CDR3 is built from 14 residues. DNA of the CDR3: TGCGCCAGCAGCTTGTCGGCGGCGAACACTGAAGGTTTCTTT. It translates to CASSLSAANTEGFF.

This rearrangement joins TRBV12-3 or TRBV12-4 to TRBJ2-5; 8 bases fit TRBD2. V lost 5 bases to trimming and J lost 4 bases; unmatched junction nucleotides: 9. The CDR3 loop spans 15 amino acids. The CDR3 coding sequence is TGTGCCAGCAGTAGAGCGGGAGAGGAAGGAGAGACCCAGTACTTC. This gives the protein CASSRAGEEGETQYF.

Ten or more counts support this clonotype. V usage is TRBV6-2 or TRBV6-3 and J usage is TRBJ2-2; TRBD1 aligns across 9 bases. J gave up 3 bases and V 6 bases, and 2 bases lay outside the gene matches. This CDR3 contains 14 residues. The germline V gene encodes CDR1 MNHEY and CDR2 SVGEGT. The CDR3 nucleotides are TGTGCCAGCAGCCGGACAGGGGACACCGGGGAGCTGTTTTTT. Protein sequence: CASSRTGDTGELFF.

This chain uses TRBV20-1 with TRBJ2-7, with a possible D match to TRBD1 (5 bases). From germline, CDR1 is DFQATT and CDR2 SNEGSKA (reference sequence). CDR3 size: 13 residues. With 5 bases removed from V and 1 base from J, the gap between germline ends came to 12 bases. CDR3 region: CSALRGSSYEQYF. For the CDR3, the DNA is TGCAGTGCTCTAAGGGGCAGTTCCTACGAGCAGTACTTC.